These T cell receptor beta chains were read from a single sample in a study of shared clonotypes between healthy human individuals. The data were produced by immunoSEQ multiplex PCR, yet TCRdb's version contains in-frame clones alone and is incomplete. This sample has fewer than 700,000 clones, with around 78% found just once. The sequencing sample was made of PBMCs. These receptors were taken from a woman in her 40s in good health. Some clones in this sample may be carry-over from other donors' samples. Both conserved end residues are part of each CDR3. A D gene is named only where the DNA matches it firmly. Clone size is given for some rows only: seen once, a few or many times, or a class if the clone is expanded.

CDR3aa: CASSLEGGGPYEQYF; CDR3nt: TGTGCCAGCAGCTTAGAAGGGGGAGGGCCCTACGAGCAGTACTTC; j_gene: TRBJ2-7; len: 15; abundance: -; v_gene: TRBV7-3; d_gene: -
CDR3aa: CASSFSGTQGYEQYF; CDR3nt: TGTGCCAGCAGCTTTAGCGGGACGCAGGGCTACGAGCAGTACTTC; j_gene: TRBJ2-7; len: 15; abundance: -; v_gene: TRBV5-4; d_gene: TRBD2
CDR3aa: CASSVSIAGGGETQYF; CDR3nt: TGTGCCAGCAGCGTAAGCATAGCGGGAGGAGGGGAGACCCAGTACTTC; j_gene: TRBJ2-5; len: 16; abundance: -; v_gene: TRBV7-2; d_gene: TRBD2
CDR3aa: CASSEAGGGTDTQYF; CDR3nt: TGTGCCAGCAGCGAAGCGGGAGGAGGCACAGATACGCAGTATTTT; j_gene: TRBJ2-3; len: 15; abundance: -; v_gene: TRBV9; d_gene: TRBD2
CDR3aa: CASSPRLRDTQYF; CDR3nt: TGTGCCAGCAGCCCCCGGCTCAGGGATACGCAGTATTTT; j_gene: TRBJ2-3; len: 13; abundance: few; v_gene: TRBV7-2; d_gene: -
CDR3aa: CATSNGLASGKYNEQFF; CDR3nt: TGTGCCACCAGCAACGGCCTGGCTAGCGGGAAGTACAATGAGCAGTTCTTC; j_gene: TRBJ2-1; len: 17; abundance: -; v_gene: TRBV15; d_gene: TRBD2
CDR3aa: CSSKVAGAGELFF; CDR3nt: TGCAGCTCGAAAGTGGCCGGGGCCGGGGAGCTGTTTTTT; j_gene: TRBJ2-2; len: 13; abundance: -; v_gene: TRBV29-1; d_gene: -
CDR3aa: CASSGSRQGEGNQPQHF; CDR3nt: TGTGCCAGCAGTGGGTCCCGTCAGGGAGAGGGCAATCAGCCCCAGCATTTT; j_gene: TRBJ1-5; len: 17; abundance: few; v_gene: TRBV6-1; d_gene: -
CDR3aa: CASSLRAASTDTQYF; CDR3nt: TGTGCCAGCAGCTTAAGAGCGGCTAGCACAGATACGCAGTATTTT; j_gene: TRBJ2-3; len: 15; abundance: -; v_gene: TRBV7-2; d_gene: -
CDR3aa: CASSPRVNTEAFF; CDR3nt: TGTGCCAGCAGCCCACGAGTAAACACTGAAGCTTTCTTT; j_gene: TRBJ1-1; len: 13; abundance: -; v_gene: TRBV7-3; d_gene: -
CDR3aa: CASSVSTHNEQFF; CDR3nt: TGTGCCAGCAGTGTGAGCACACACAATGAGCAGTTCTTC; j_gene: TRBJ2-1; len: 13; abundance: few; v_gene: TRBV2; d_gene: -
CDR3aa: CASSPGTGAVDEQFF; CDR3nt: TGTGCCAGCAGCCCCGGGACAGGGGCCGTCGATGAGCAGTTCTTC; j_gene: TRBJ2-1; len: 15; abundance: -; v_gene: TRBV7-7; d_gene: TRBD1
CDR3aa: CASSYGRGDTQYF; CDR3nt: TGTGCCAGCAGTTACGGGCGGGGAGATACGCAGTATTTT; j_gene: TRBJ2-3; len: 13; abundance: -; v_gene: TRBV6-5; d_gene: -
CDR3aa: CASRGPGGLFQETQYF; CDR3nt: TGCGCCAGCAGGGGCCCAGGGGGACTATTCCAAGAGACCCAGTACTTC; j_gene: TRBJ2-5; len: 16; abundance: -; v_gene: TRBV5-1; d_gene: -
CDR3aa: CASSPDRGPGEDGYTF; CDR3nt: TGTGCCAGTAGCCCGGACAGGGGGCCGGGGGAGGATGGCTACACCTTC; j_gene: TRBJ1-2; len: 16; abundance: -; v_gene: TRBV19; d_gene: TRBD1
CDR3aa: CASWAYEKLFF; CDR3nt: TGTGCCAGCTGGGCATATGAAAAACTGTTTTTT; j_gene: TRBJ1-4; len: 11; abundance: -; v_gene: TRBV28; d_gene: -
CDR3aa: CASSENPDRHRGAVF; CDR3nt: TGTGCCAGCAGTGAAAATCCGGACAGACACCGGGGAGCTGTTTTT; j_gene: TRBJ2-2; len: 15; abundance: few; v_gene: TRBV2; d_gene: -
CDR3aa: CASSLDGRASNEQFF; CDR3nt: TGTGCCAGCAGCTTAGACGGGAGGGCCTCAAATGAGCAGTTCTTC; j_gene: TRBJ2-1; len: 15; abundance: -; v_gene: TRBV7-9; d_gene: TRBD2
CDR3aa: CASSIDFGQGYTEAFF; CDR3nt: TGTGCCAGTAGTATAGATTTCGGACAGGGTTACACTGAAGCTTTCTTT; j_gene: TRBJ1-1; len: 16; abundance: -; v_gene: TRBV19; d_gene: TRBD1
CDR3aa: CATSRAGGGFYEQYF; CDR3nt: TGTGCCACCAGCCGAGCGGGGGGAGGGTTCTATGAGCAGTACTTC; j_gene: TRBJ2-7; len: 15; abundance: -; v_gene: TRBV15; d_gene: TRBD2
CDR3aa: CASSRDRGSYGYTF; CDR3nt: TGCGCCAGCAGTCGGGACAGGGGGTCCTATGGCTACACCTTC; j_gene: TRBJ1-2; len: 14; abundance: -; v_gene: TRBV23-1; d_gene: TRBD1
CDR3aa: CASSQVQTANYGYTF; CDR3nt: TGCGCCAGCAGCCAAGTTCAGACAGCTAACTATGGCTACACCTTC; j_gene: TRBJ1-2; len: 15; abundance: -; v_gene: TRBV4-1; d_gene: -
CDR3aa: CASSPLGTSSNYEQYF; CDR3nt: TGTGCCAGCTCACCCCTGGGGACTAGCTCTAATTACGAGCAGTACTTC; j_gene: TRBJ2-7; len: 16; abundance: -; v_gene: TRBV18; d_gene: TRBD2
CDR3aa: CASSSRQTLNYGYTF; CDR3nt: TGTGCCAGCAGCAGCCGACAAACTTTGAACTATGGCTACACCTTC; j_gene: TRBJ1-2; len: 15; abundance: few; v_gene: TRBV5-6; d_gene: -
CDR3aa: CASSKARRVSNQPQHF; CDR3nt: TGTGCCAGCAGCAAAGCGCGGAGGGTGAGCAATCAGCCCCAGCATTTT; j_gene: TRBJ1-5; len: 16; abundance: -; v_gene: TRBV21-1; d_gene: -
CDR3aa: CASSWLRLAGGTDTQYF; CDR3nt: TGTGCCAGCAGCTGGCTCCGACTAGCGGGAGGCACAGATACGCAGTATTTT; j_gene: TRBJ2-3; len: 17; abundance: once; v_gene: TRBV7-9; d_gene: TRBD2
CDR3aa: CASSAGLVKAEQFF; CDR3nt: TGCGCCAGCAGCGCGGGACTAGTGAAAGCTGAGCAGTTCTTC; j_gene: TRBJ2-1; len: 14; abundance: -; v_gene: TRBV5-1; d_gene: TRBD2
CDR3aa: CASLLLGGEHQPQHF; CDR3nt: TGTGCCAGCCTGTTGTTGGGGGGGGAGCATCAGCCCCAGCATTTT; j_gene: TRBJ1-5; len: 15; abundance: -; v_gene: TRBV6-1; d_gene: -
CDR3aa: CASSVAGSAQYF; CDR3nt: TGTGCCAGCAGCGTAGCTGGGTCGGCCCAGTACTTC; j_gene: TRBJ2-5; len: 12; abundance: -; v_gene: TRBV9; d_gene: -
CDR3aa: CASSFGTAGQRKLFF; CDR3nt: TGCGCCAGCAGCTTTGGGACGGCAGGGCAGAGGAAACTGTTTTTT; j_gene: TRBJ1-4; len: 15; abundance: -; v_gene: TRBV5-1; d_gene: -
CDR3aa: CASRSRGEKLFF; CDR3nt: TGTGCCAGCAGGTCTCGTGGAGAAAAACTGTTTTTT; j_gene: TRBJ1-4; len: 12; abundance: -; v_gene: TRBV28; d_gene: -
CDR3aa: CASSLGLAGVNEQYF; CDR3nt: TGTGCCAGCAGCCTCGGACTAGCGGGAGTCAACGAGCAGTACTTC; j_gene: TRBJ2-7; len: 15; abundance: -; v_gene: TRBV7-6; d_gene: TRBD2
CDR3aa: CASSLGGFVGNTEAFF; CDR3nt: TGTGCCAGCAGTTTAGGGGGTTTTGTCGGGAACACTGAAGCTTTCTTT; j_gene: TRBJ1-1; len: 16; abundance: -; v_gene: TRBV28; d_gene: -
CDR3aa: CAWSGEGISGYTF; CDR3nt: TGTGCCTGGAGTGGGGAGGGGATATCTGGCTACACCTTC; j_gene: TRBJ1-2; len: 13; abundance: few; v_gene: TRBV30; d_gene: -
CDR3aa: CASSFAGGPLYEQYF; CDR3nt: TGTGCCAGCAGCTTTGCGGGAGGGCCTCTTTACGAGCAGTACTTC; j_gene: TRBJ2-7; len: 15; abundance: once; v_gene: TRBV5-4; d_gene: TRBD2
CDR3aa: CASSQEWTGALEWVF; CDR3nt: TGCGCCAGCAGCCAAGAGTGGACAGGGGCCCTTGAGTGGGTCTTC; j_gene: TRBJ2-1; len: 15; abundance: -; v_gene: TRBV4-3; d_gene: TRBD1
CDR3aa: CASSLDLTGVREYEQYF; CDR3nt: TGTGCCAGCAGCTTAGATCTAACTGGGGTCCGGGAGTACGAGCAGTACTTC; j_gene: TRBJ2-7; len: 17; abundance: -; v_gene: TRBV11-2; d_gene: -
CDR3aa: CSVDTPYEQYF; CDR3nt: TGCAGCGTTGACACTCCCTACGAGCAGTACTTC; j_gene: TRBJ2-7; len: 11; abundance: -; v_gene: TRBV29-1; d_gene: -
CDR3aa: CASSSGFAGGETQYF; CDR3nt: TGTGCCAGCAGCTCCGGATTTGCGGGAGGAGAGACCCAGTACTTC; j_gene: TRBJ2-5; len: 15; abundance: -; v_gene: TRBV7-6; d_gene: TRBD2
CDR3aa: CASSRLSGAQETQYF; CDR3nt: TGTGCCAGCAGCCGCCTATCGGGGGCCCAAGAGACCCAGTACTTC; j_gene: TRBJ2-5; len: 15; abundance: -; v_gene: TRBV28; d_gene: -
CDR3aa: CAISELLGEQYF; CDR3nt: TGTGCCATCAGTGAGTTGCTAGGCGAGCAGTACTTC; j_gene: TRBJ2-7; len: 12; abundance: few; v_gene: TRBV10-3; d_gene: -
CDR3aa: CASSVGTGREKLFF; CDR3nt: TGTGCCAGCAGCGTAGGGACAGGGAGGGAAAAACTGTTTTTT; j_gene: TRBJ1-4; len: 14; abundance: few; v_gene: TRBV9; d_gene: TRBD1
CDR3aa: CASSEWETQYF; CDR3nt: TGTGCCAGCAGTGAATGGGAGACCCAGTACTTC; j_gene: TRBJ2-5; len: 11; abundance: few; v_gene: TRBV2; d_gene: -
CDR3aa: CASSPQRSYNEQFF; CDR3nt: TGTGCCAGCTCACCACAGCGGTCCTACAATGAGCAGTTCTTC; j_gene: TRBJ2-1; len: 14; abundance: many; v_gene: TRBV18; d_gene: -